In its sample, the clone carrying this TCR beta chain was seen a few times. Its antigen is as yet unknown. Germline CDR1 is SGHAT and CDR2 is FQNNGV. V was clipped by 3 bases and J by 4 bases; unmatched bases: 6. The CDR3 spans 15 residues. The use of previously described methods and listed TCR primers produced the bulk TCR libraries. One entry per CDR3 protein results from TCRdb running MiXCR on the PCR reads. The sample lists about 500,000 distinct CDR3 sequences, roughly 24% occurring once. The record originates from a study of molecular identifiers for immune sequencing clone quantification. Study-wide context: Replicates involved a five-way split of RNA from roughly 21,000 or 96,000 naive CD8 cells, with sequencing of four.

Study-level results: About a million naive cells reportedly did not prevent detection of spiked Jurkat TCR RNA from one cell.

Sample: naive CD8+ T cells from blood, with Jurkat cell RNA spiked in. Subset described: FACS-sorted CD8+CD4-CCR7+CD45RA+ naive T cells. The receptor was derived from a human donor in good health. Some libraries in this study had Jurkat cell RNA spiked in. The rearrangement links TRBV11-2 to TRBJ2-7; 10 bases match TRBD2. This CDR3 reads CASSFSGTSEYEQYF. CDR3 sequence (DNA): TGTGCCAGCAGCTTTTCTGGGACTAGCGAATACGAGCAGTACTTC.